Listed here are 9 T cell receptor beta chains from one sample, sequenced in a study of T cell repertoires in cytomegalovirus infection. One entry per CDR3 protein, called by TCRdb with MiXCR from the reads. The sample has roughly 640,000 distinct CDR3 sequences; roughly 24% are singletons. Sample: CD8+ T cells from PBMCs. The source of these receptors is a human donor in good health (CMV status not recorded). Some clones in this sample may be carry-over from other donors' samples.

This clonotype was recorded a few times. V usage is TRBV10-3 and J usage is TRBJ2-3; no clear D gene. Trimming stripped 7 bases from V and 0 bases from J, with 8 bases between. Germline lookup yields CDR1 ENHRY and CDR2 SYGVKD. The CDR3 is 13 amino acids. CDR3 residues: CAITNPSTDTQYF. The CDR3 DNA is TGTGCCATCACTAATCCGAGCACAGATACGCAGTATTTT.

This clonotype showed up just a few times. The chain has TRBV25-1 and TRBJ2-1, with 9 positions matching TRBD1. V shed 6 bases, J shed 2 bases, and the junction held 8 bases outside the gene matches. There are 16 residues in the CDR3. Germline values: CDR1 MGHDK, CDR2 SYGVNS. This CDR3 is CASSARTGVTYNEQFF. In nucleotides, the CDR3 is TGTGCCAGCAGCGCTAGGACAGGGGTAACCTACAATGAGCAGTTCTTC.

CDR3 nucleotides: TGTGCCAGCTCCGAGTCAGGGGCCGGCACTGAAGCTTTCTTT. Residues: CASSESGAGTEAFF. The rearrangement links TRBV6-6 to TRBJ1-1; D perhaps matches TRBD1 (6 bases). CDR1 MNHNY and CDR2 SVGAGI come from the germline V gene (reference sequence). V was trimmed by 8 bases and J by 4 bases, leaving 17 bases between them. CDR3 length equals 14 residues.

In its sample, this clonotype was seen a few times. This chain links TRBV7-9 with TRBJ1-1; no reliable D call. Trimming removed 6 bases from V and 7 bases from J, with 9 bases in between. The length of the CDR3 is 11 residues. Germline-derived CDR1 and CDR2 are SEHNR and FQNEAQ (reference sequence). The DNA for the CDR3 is TGTGCCAGCAGACCAGGAGGTGAAGCTTTCTTT. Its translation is CASRPGGEAFF. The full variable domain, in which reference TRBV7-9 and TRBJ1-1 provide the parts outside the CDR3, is DTGVSQNPRHKITKRGQNVTFRCDPISEHNRLYWYRQTLGQGPEFLTYFQNEAQLEKSRLLSDRFSAERPKGSFSTLEIQRTEQGDSAMYLCASRPGGEAFFGQGTRLTVV.

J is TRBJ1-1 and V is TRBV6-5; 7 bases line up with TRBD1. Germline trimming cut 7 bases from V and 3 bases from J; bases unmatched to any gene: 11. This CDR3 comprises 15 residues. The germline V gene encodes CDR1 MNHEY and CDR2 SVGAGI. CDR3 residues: CASTLYTGTDTEAFF. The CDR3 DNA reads TGTGCCAGCACCCTATATACCGGGACAGACACTGAAGCTTTCTTT.

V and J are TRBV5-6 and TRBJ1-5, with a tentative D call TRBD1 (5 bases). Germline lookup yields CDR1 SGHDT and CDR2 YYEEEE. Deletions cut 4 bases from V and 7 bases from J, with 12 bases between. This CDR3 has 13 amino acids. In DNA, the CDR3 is TGTGCCAGCAGCGGAGGGACGGCACAGCCCCAGCATTTT. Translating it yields CASSGGTAQPQHF.

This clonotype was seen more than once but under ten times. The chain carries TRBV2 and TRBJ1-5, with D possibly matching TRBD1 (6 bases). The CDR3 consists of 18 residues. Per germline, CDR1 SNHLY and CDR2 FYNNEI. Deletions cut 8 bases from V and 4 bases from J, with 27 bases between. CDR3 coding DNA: TGTGCCAGCGAGGGGGGGGGGCTGGGATTGTGGAGGAATCAGCCCCAGCATTTT. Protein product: CASEGGGLGLWRNQPQHF.

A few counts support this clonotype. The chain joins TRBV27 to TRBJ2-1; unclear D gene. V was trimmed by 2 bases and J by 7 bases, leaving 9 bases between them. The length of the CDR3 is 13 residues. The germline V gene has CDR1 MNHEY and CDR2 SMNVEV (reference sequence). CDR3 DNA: TGTGCCAGCAGTTTACGGCGGACGAATGAGCAGTTCTTC. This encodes CASSLRRTNEQFF.

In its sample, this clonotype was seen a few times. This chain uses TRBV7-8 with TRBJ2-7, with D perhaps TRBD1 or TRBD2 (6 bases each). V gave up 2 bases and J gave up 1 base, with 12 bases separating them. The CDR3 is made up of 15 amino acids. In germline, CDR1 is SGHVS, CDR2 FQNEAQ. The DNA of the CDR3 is TGTGCCAGCAGCTTAAGGGGGGCCGGGTCCTACGAGCAGTACGTC. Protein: CASSLRGAGSYEQYV.